Reported below is one TCR beta chain. Antigen: not known. With 60 Vbeta and 13 Jbeta primers, the PCR was carried out. The protocol was immunoSEQ multiplex PCR, while the TCRdb copy is restricted to in-frame clones and leaves out a portion. The sample records 160,000 or so clones, roughly 79% being singletons. The CDR3 has 15 residues. J lost 4 bases, V lost 4 bases, and 4 bases had no gene match. The germline V gene has CDR1 SGHRS and CDR2 YFSETQ. This entry belongs to a study of cytomegalovirus exposure and HLA in healthy donors. Notes on the study in general: HLA restriction was apparent for most CMV-associated TCR beta chains in a later analysis. Researchers reported that three CMV-associated chains were confirmed in vitro as CMV antigen-specific. TCR association rates varied by HLA locus in a later analysis, with DRB1 highest and HLA-C lowest.

The donors were healthy bone marrow donors. Sequenced: PBMCs. The origin of this receptor is a woman in her forties or fifties in good health and CMV-seronegative. The J gene is TRBJ2-1, the V gene TRBV5-1; 11 nucleotides match TRBD1. CDR3 sequence: CASSTGQGAYNEQFF. The CDR3 DNA sequence: TGCGCCAGCAGCACTGGACAGGGGGCGTACAATGAGCAGTTCTTC. The full variable domain, completed using reference TRBV5-1 and TRBJ2-1, is KAGVTQTPRYLIKTRGQQVTLSCSPISGHRSVSWYQQTPGQGLQFLFEYFSETQRNKGNFPGRFSGRQFSNSRSEMNVSTLELGDSALYLCASSTGQGAYNEQFFGPGTRLTVL.